These T cell receptor beta chains were read from a single sample in a study of T cells after yellow fever vaccination. TCRdb re-called the 5' RACE reads through MiXCR, storing one row per CDR3 protein. The sample consists of under 150,000 distinct CDR3 sequences, 7.7% of them appearing once. Specimen: CD4+ T cells sorted from PBMCs, collected 5 days after the yellow fever booster vaccination. These receptor sequences come from a man aged 25 to 40 who received the YFV17D yellow fever vaccine. CDR3s include the opening cysteine and the closing phenylalanine or tryptophan. Each record gives: J gene, clone size, V gene, D gene, CDR3 DNA, CDR3 protein. The D gene is left open where the match is weak. Size is stated for part of the rows, as once, few or many counts, or as a class when the clone is expanded.

j_gene: TRBJ2-4
abundance: many
v_gene: TRBV5-4
d_gene: TRBD2
CDR3nt: TGTGCCAGCAGCCGGGGGGAGGTAGACAAAAACATTCAGCACTTC
CDR3aa: CASSRGEVDKNIQHF

j_gene: TRBJ2-7
abundance: few
v_gene: TRBV6-2/TRBV6-3
d_gene: TRBD2
CDR3nt: TGTGCCAGCACTCGACCACCGCGGACTAGCGGGAGTCCCTACGAGCAGTACTTC
CDR3aa: CASTRPPRTSGSPYEQYF

j_gene: TRBJ2-4
abundance: many
v_gene: TRBV7-2
d_gene: NA
CDR3nt: TGTGCCAGCAGCTTAGTGCCGGGGACGGGAGCCAAAAACATTCAGTACTTC
CDR3aa: CASSLVPGTGAKNIQYF

j_gene: TRBJ2-1
abundance: NA
v_gene: TRBV5-4
d_gene: TRBD2
CDR3nt: TGTGCCAGCACGGGGGAGGGGATTTACAATGAGCAGTTCTTC
CDR3aa: CASTGEGIYNEQFF

j_gene: TRBJ2-5
abundance: many
v_gene: TRBV6-2/TRBV6-3
d_gene: NA
CDR3nt: TGTGCCAGCAGACAGGCAGCCGGGGAGACCCAGTACTTC
CDR3aa: CASRQAAGETQYF

j_gene: TRBJ2-7
abundance: many
v_gene: TRBV20-1
d_gene: TRBD1
CDR3nt: TGCAGTGCCACCCCGACAGGGAGCTCCTACGAGCAGTACTTC
CDR3aa: CSATPTGSSYEQYF

j_gene: TRBJ1-1
abundance: many
v_gene: TRBV6-2/TRBV6-3
d_gene: TRBD1
CDR3nt: TGTGCCAGCACTAAAGGACAGGGTAGCTCCCTAATCCGTGAAGCTTTCTTT
CDR3aa: CASTKGQGSSLIREAFF

j_gene: TRBJ2-1
abundance: many
v_gene: TRBV7-2
d_gene: NA
CDR3nt: TGTGCCAGCAGCTATGGGGGGGCAAACTACAATGAGCAGTTCTTC
CDR3aa: CASSYGGANYNEQFF

j_gene: TRBJ2-5
abundance: NA
v_gene: TRBV3-1
d_gene: TRBD2
CDR3nt: TGTGCCAGCAGTCCTAGGGGGGGAGTAGCGGGAGAATGGGGAGAGACCCAGTACTTC
CDR3aa: CASSPRGGVAGEWGETQYF

j_gene: TRBJ2-2
abundance: many
v_gene: TRBV7-2
d_gene: TRBD2
CDR3nt: TGTGCCAGCAATCCGGGACTAAATACCGGGGAGCTGTTTTTT
CDR3aa: CASNPGLNTGELFF

j_gene: TRBJ2-3
abundance: many
v_gene: TRBV2
d_gene: TRBD1
CDR3nt: TGTGCCAGCAGTGTACAGGGGGGAGGCACAGATACGCAGTATTTT
CDR3aa: CASSVQGGGTDTQYF

j_gene: TRBJ1-6
abundance: many
v_gene: TRBV3-1
d_gene: NA
CDR3nt: TGTGCCAGCAGCCACGGGGGAGCCAATTCACCCCTCCACTTT
CDR3aa: CASSHGGANSPLHF

j_gene: TRBJ2-7
abundance: many
v_gene: TRBV6-5
d_gene: TRBD1
CDR3nt: TGTGCCAGCAGTTCCCAAAAAGGGGGCCATTCCTACGAGCAGTACTTC
CDR3aa: CASSSQKGGHSYEQYF

j_gene: TRBJ2-1
abundance: many
v_gene: TRBV12-3/TRBV12-4
d_gene: NA
CDR3nt: TGTGCCAGCACTAAAGGGGCGGCGGTCAATGAGCAGTTCTTC
CDR3aa: CASTKGAAVNEQFF

j_gene: TRBJ2-2
abundance: many
v_gene: TRBV20-1
d_gene: NA
CDR3nt: TGCAGTGCTAGTCGCGTGGGCGGGGAGCTGTTTTTT
CDR3aa: CSASRVGGELFF

j_gene: TRBJ1-5
abundance: many
v_gene: TRBV6-5
d_gene: NA
CDR3nt: TGTGCCAGCAGTTCCACCTCGGGGACTCAGCCCCAGCATTTT
CDR3aa: CASSSTSGTQPQHF

j_gene: TRBJ1-1
abundance: NA
v_gene: TRBV5-1
d_gene: TRBD1
CDR3nt: TGCGCCAGCAGCATCCAGGGGGGTGAGACTGAAGCTTTCTTT
CDR3aa: CASSIQGGETEAFF

j_gene: TRBJ2-3
abundance: many
v_gene: TRBV5-1
d_gene: NA
CDR3nt: TGCGCCAGCAGCACCCTCACAACAGATACGCAGTATTTT
CDR3aa: CASSTLTTDTQYF

j_gene: TRBJ2-5
abundance: many
v_gene: TRBV29-1
d_gene: NA
CDR3nt: TGCAGCGTTGAAGCGGGAGACGAGACCCAGTACTTC
CDR3aa: CSVEAGDETQYF

j_gene: TRBJ2-1
abundance: many
v_gene: TRBV6-5
d_gene: NA
CDR3nt: TGTGCCAGCAGTTCCCCCCCAGGGGCCTACAATGAGCAGTTCTTC
CDR3aa: CASSSPPGAYNEQFF

j_gene: TRBJ2-1
abundance: many
v_gene: TRBV20-1
d_gene: TRBD2
CDR3nt: TGCAGTGCACCGCCCGGGGGGTCCCCGCAGTTCTTC
CDR3aa: CSAPPGGSPQFF

j_gene: TRBJ2-1
abundance: many
v_gene: TRBV7-2
d_gene: TRBD2
CDR3nt: TGTGCCAGCAGCCTTAGCGGGACCCTCTCCTACAATGAGCAGTTCTTC
CDR3aa: CASSLSGTLSYNEQFF

j_gene: TRBJ2-1
abundance: many
v_gene: TRBV9
d_gene: TRBD2
CDR3nt: TGTGCCAGCAGCGTAGTCCCTAGCGGGAGTTGGGATGAGCAGTTCTTC
CDR3aa: CASSVVPSGSWDEQFF

j_gene: TRBJ2-1
abundance: few
v_gene: TRBV19
d_gene: NA
CDR3nt: TGTGCCAGTAGTATAGCGGGCGAATCCTACAATGAGCAGTTCTTC
CDR3aa: CASSIAGESYNEQFF

j_gene: TRBJ2-2
abundance: many
v_gene: TRBV12-3/TRBV12-4
d_gene: NA
CDR3nt: TGTGCCAGCAGACAAGGGACCGGGGAGCTGTTTTTT
CDR3aa: CASRQGTGELFF

j_gene: TRBJ2-1
abundance: many
v_gene: TRBV20-1
d_gene: NA
CDR3nt: TGCAGTGCTAGAGATGGGCGGGAGCAGTTCTTC
CDR3aa: CSARDGREQFF

j_gene: TRBJ2-7
abundance: NA
v_gene: TRBV18
d_gene: TRBD1
CDR3nt: TGTGCCAGCTCAACGACACGGGACAGGGCCTCCTACGAGCAGTACTTC
CDR3aa: CASSTTRDRASYEQYF

j_gene: TRBJ2-7
abundance: many
v_gene: TRBV5-1
d_gene: TRBD2
CDR3nt: TGCGCCAGCAGCTTGGGGGAACTAGCGACTACCTACGAGCAGTACTTC
CDR3aa: CASSLGELATTYEQYF

j_gene: TRBJ1-2
abundance: many
v_gene: TRBV20-1
d_gene: NA
CDR3nt: TGCAGTGCTTTGAGACATAAAGACGGCTACACCTTC
CDR3aa: CSALRHKDGYTF

j_gene: TRBJ2-2
abundance: NA
v_gene: TRBV10-1
d_gene: TRBD2
CDR3nt: TGCGCCAGCAGCCTAGCGGGAGTTGGGGAGCTGTTTTTT
CDR3aa: CASSLAGVGELFF

j_gene: TRBJ2-7
abundance: NA
v_gene: TRBV12-3/TRBV12-4
d_gene: TRBD2
CDR3nt: TGTGCCAGCAGCCCGGGACTAGCGACCGAGCAGTACTTC
CDR3aa: CASSPGLATEQYF

j_gene: TRBJ2-1
abundance: many
v_gene: TRBV3-1
d_gene: TRBD2
CDR3nt: TGTGCCAGCAGCCATTCCCGCGGGAGGTCGTACAATGAGCAGTTCTTC
CDR3aa: CASSHSRGRSYNEQFF

j_gene: TRBJ2-3
abundance: many
v_gene: TRBV19
d_gene: TRBD1
CDR3nt: TGTGCCAGTGGGGACAGGTCGGAAGATACGCAGTATTTT
CDR3aa: CASGDRSEDTQYF

j_gene: TRBJ2-7
abundance: many
v_gene: TRBV29-1
d_gene: NA
CDR3nt: TGCAGCGTGCGCGGCCAGGGACTGGACGAGCAGTACTTC
CDR3aa: CSVRGQGLDEQYF

j_gene: TRBJ2-1
abundance: many
v_gene: TRBV20-1
d_gene: NA
CDR3nt: TGCAGTGCTAAACGCAATGAGCAGTTCTTC
CDR3aa: CSAKRNEQFF

j_gene: TRBJ1-6
abundance: few
v_gene: TRBV5-1
d_gene: TRBD1
CDR3nt: TGCGCCAGCAGCTTGGCCGGGACAGGGATCTTGATAAATTCACCCCTCCACTTT
CDR3aa: CASSLAGTGILINSPLHF

j_gene: TRBJ1-1
abundance: many
v_gene: TRBV4-2
d_gene: NA
CDR3nt: TGTGCCAGCAGCCAAGAACTAACAGGGAACACTGAAGCTTTCTTT
CDR3aa: CASSQELTGNTEAFF

j_gene: TRBJ2-7
abundance: few
v_gene: TRBV20-1
d_gene: TRBD2
CDR3nt: TGCAGTGCTAAGGTAGCGGGAGCTGTCGAGCAGTACTTC
CDR3aa: CSAKVAGAVEQYF

j_gene: TRBJ2-1
abundance: many
v_gene: TRBV12-3/TRBV12-4
d_gene: NA
CDR3nt: TGTGCCAGCAGCGACCGGGACGTGGGCTCCTACAATGAGCAGTTCTTC
CDR3aa: CASSDRDVGSYNEQFF

j_gene: TRBJ2-1
abundance: many
v_gene: TRBV7-2
d_gene: TRBD2
CDR3nt: TGTGCCAGCAGCGAGGGACTAGCGGGAGGGAACAATGAGCAGTTCTTC
CDR3aa: CASSEGLAGGNNEQFF

j_gene: TRBJ2-2
abundance: many
v_gene: TRBV20-1
d_gene: TRBD1
CDR3nt: TGCAGTGCTCCTCGACAGGGGGCGCGCACCGGGGAGCTGTTTTTT
CDR3aa: CSAPRQGARTGELFF

j_gene: TRBJ2-6
abundance: many
v_gene: TRBV20-1
d_gene: NA
CDR3nt: TGCAGTGCTAGTATTGGCGGCACAGGGGCCAACGTCCTGACTTTC
CDR3aa: CSASIGGTGANVLTF

j_gene: TRBJ2-7
abundance: many
v_gene: TRBV7-3
d_gene: NA
CDR3nt: TGTGCCAGCAGCTCCCAACAGGGATACGAGCAGTACTTC
CDR3aa: CASSSQQGYEQYF

j_gene: TRBJ2-1
abundance: many
v_gene: TRBV5-1
d_gene: NA
CDR3nt: TGCGCCAGCAGCTTACCGGGACAAGCCTACAATGAGCAGTTCTTC
CDR3aa: CASSLPGQAYNEQFF

j_gene: TRBJ2-7
abundance: NA
v_gene: TRBV28
d_gene: TRBD1
CDR3nt: TGTGCCAGCGGCTCGGGACAGGGATACGAGCAGTACTTC
CDR3aa: CASGSGQGYEQYF

j_gene: TRBJ1-4
abundance: many
v_gene: TRBV4-3
d_gene: NA
CDR3nt: TGCGCCAGCAGCCAAGATGGGGGCAGGAGAGCAAAACTGTTTTTT
CDR3aa: CASSQDGGRRAKLFF

j_gene: TRBJ2-2
abundance: many
v_gene: TRBV12-3/TRBV12-4
d_gene: NA
CDR3nt: TGTGCCAGCAGTTTAGGGCGTTTGGGGGAGCTGTTTTTT
CDR3aa: CASSLGRLGELFF

j_gene: TRBJ2-7
abundance: NA
v_gene: TRBV20-1
d_gene: TRBD1
CDR3nt: TGCAGTGCCGCCTGCGGCAGGGGGCAGGTCGAGCAGTACTTC
CDR3aa: CSAACGRGQVEQYF

j_gene: TRBJ2-5
abundance: many
v_gene: TRBV29-1
d_gene: NA
CDR3nt: TGCAGCGTTGAAGATCGGGGTCCCCCGGGGACCCAGTACTTC
CDR3aa: CSVEDRGPPGTQYF